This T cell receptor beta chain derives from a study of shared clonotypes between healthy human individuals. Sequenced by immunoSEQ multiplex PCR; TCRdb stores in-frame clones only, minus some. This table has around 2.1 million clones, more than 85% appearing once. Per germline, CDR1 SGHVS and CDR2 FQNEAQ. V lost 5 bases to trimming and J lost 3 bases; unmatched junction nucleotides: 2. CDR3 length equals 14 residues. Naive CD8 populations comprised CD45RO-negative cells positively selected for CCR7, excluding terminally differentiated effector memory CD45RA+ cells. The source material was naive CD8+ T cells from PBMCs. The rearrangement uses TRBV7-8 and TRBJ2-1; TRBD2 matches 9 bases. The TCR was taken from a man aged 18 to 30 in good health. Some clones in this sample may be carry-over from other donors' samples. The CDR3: CASSLSGSYNEQFF. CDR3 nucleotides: TGTGCCAGCAGCCTTAGCGGGAGCTACAATGAGCAGTTCTTC.